In its sample, the clone carrying this T cell receptor beta chain was seen a few times. The data stem from a study of beta chain features in type 1 diabetes. Study overall: Age, gender and cell yields were similar between patients and healthy donors.

Every isolated RNA sample was fully reverse transcribed, so sequencing captured expressed TCRB transcripts. The data were produced by immunoSEQ multiplex PCR, yet TCRdb's version contains in-frame clones alone and is incomplete. This table has about 470,000 clones, about 29% appearing once. The CDR3 has 16 amino acids. CDR1 and CDR2 (germline): LGHNA, YSLEER. With 0 bases clipped from V and 10 bases from J, the junction kept 12 bases outside the gene matches. This rearrangement joins TRBV4-3 to TRBJ2-1, with TRBD2 matching over 7 bases. The sequenced sample was naive CD4+ T cells from blood. The receptor was derived from a man aged 18 to 30 in good health. The CDR3 DNA reads TGCGCCAGCAGCCAAGAGGTAGGCCTAGCGGTTCGCGAGCAGTTCTTC. This encodes CASSQEVGLAVREQFF.